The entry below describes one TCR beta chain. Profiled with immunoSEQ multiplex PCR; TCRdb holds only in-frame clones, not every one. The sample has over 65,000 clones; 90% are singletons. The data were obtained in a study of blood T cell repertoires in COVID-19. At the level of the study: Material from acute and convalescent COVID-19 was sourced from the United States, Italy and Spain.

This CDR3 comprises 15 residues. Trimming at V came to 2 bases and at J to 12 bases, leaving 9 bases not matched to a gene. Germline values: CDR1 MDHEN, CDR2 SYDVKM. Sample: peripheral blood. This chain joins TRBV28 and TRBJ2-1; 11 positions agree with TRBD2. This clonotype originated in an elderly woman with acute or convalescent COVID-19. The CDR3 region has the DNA TGTGCCAGCAGTTTAATCACTAGCGGGAGAGAGGCGCAGTTCTTC. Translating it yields CASSLITSGREAQFF. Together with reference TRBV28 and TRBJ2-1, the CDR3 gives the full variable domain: DVKVTQSSRYLVKRTGEKVFLECVQDMDHENMFWYRQDPGLGLRLIYFSYDVKMKEKGDIPEGYSVSREKKERFSLILESASTNQTSMYLCASSLITSGREAQFFGPGTRLTVL.